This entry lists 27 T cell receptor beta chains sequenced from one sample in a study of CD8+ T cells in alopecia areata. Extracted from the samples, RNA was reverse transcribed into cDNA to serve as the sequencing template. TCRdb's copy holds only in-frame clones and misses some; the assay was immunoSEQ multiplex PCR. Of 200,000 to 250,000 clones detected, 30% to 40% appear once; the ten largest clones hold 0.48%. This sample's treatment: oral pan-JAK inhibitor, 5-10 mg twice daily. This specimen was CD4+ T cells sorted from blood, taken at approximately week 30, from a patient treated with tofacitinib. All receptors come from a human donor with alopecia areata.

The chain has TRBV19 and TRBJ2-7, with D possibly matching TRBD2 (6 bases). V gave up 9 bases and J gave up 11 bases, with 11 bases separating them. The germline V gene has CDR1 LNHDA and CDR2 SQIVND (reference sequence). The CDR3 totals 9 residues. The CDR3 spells CASQDYKYF. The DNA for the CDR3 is TGTGCCAGCCAGGACTACAAGTACTTC.

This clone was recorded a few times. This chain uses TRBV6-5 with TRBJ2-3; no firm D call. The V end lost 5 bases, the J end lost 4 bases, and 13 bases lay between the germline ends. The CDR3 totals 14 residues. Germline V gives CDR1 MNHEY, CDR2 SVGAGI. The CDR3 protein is CASSQSPTADTQYF. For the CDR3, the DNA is TGTGCCAGCAGTCAATCCCCGACCGCAGATACGCAGTATTTT.

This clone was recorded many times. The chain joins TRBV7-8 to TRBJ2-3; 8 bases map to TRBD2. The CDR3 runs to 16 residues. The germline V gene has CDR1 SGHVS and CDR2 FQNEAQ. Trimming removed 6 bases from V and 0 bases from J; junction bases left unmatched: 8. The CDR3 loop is CASSSGEGMSTDTQYF. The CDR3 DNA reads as TGTGCCAGCAGTAGCGGGGAGGGCATGAGCACAGATACGCAGTATTTT.

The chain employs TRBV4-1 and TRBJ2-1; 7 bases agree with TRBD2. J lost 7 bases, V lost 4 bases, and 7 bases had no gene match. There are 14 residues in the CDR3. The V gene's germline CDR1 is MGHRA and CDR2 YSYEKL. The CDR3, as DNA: TGCGCCAGCAGCCTTGGACTAGTAATGAATGAGCAGTTCTTC. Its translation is CASSLGLVMNEQFF.

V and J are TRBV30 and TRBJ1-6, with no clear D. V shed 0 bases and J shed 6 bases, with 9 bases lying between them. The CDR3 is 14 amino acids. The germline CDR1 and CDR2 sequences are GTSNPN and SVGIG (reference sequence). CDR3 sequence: CAWSVPAINSPLHF. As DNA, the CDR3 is TGTGCCTGGAGTGTCCCAGCGATTAATTCACCCCTCCACTTT.

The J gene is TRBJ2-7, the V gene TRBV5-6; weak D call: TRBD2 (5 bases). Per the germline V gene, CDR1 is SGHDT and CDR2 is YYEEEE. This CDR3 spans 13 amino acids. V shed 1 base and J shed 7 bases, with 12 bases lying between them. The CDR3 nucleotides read TGTGCCAGCAGCTTGTGGGCCGGGGTAGAGCAGTACTTC. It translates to CASSLWAGVEQYF.

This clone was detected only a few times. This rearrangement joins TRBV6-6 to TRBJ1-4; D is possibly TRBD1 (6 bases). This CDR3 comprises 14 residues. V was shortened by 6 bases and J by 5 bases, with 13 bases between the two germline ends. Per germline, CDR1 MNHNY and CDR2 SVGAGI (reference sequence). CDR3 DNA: TGTGCCAGCAGCTTAGGGGGTTCGAATGAAAAACTGTTTTTT. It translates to CASSLGGSNEKLFF.

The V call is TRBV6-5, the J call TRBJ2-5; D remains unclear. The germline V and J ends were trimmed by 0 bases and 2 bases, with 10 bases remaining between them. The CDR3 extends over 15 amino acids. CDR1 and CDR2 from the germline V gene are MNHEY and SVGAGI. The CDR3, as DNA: TGTGCCAGCAGTTACTCAATAGTAGTACAAGAGACCCAGTACTTC. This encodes CASSYSIVVQETQYF.

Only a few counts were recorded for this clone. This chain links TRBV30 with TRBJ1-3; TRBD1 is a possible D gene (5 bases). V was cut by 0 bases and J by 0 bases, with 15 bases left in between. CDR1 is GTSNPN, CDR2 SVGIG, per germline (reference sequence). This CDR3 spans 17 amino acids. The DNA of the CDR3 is TGTGCCTGGAGTGTACGGTGGCCGGGGACCTCTGGAAACACCATATATTTT. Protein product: CAWSVRWPGTSGNTIYF.

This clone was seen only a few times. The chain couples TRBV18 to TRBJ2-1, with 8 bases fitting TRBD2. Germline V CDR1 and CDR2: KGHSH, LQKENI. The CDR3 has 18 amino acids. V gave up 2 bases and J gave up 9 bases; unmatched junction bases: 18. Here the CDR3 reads CASSPFVQSGASGSEQFF. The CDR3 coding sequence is TGTGCCAGCTCACCATTCGTTCAGTCCGGGGCCAGCGGGAGTGAGCAGTTCTTC.

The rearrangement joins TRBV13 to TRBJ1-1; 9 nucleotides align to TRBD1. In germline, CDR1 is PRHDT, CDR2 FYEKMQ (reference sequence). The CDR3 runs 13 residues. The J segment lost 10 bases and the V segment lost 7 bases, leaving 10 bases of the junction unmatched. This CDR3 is CASTLRGQGRAFF. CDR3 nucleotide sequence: TGTGCCAGCACCCTGCGCGGACAGGGGCGAGCTTTCTTT.

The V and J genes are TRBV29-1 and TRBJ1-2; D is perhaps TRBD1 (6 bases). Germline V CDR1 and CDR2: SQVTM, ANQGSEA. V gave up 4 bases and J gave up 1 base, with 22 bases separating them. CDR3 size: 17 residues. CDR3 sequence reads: CSVVEVAAGAVNYGYTF. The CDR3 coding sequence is TGCAGCGTTGTGGAGGTTGCGGCAGGGGCCGTTAACTATGGCTACACCTTC. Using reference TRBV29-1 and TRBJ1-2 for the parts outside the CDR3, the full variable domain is SAVISQKPSRDICQRGTSLTIQCQVDSQVTMMFWYRQQPGQSLTLIATANQGSEATYESGFVIDKFPISRPNLTFSTLTVSNMSPEDSSIYLCSVVEVAAGAVNYGYTFGSGTRLTVV.

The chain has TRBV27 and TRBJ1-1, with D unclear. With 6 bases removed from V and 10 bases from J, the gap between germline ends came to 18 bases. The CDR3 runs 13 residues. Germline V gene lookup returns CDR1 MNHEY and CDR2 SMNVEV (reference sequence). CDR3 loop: CASRPTLNSGAFF. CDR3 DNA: TGTGCCAGCAGACCTACTTTGAATTCAGGAGCTTTCTTT.

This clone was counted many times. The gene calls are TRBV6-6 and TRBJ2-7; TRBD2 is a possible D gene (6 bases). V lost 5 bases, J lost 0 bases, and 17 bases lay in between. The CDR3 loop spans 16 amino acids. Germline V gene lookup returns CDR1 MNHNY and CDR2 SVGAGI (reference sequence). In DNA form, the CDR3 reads TGTGCCAGCAGTAACACCGGGCGGGGCAACTCCTACGAGCAGTACTTC. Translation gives CASSNTGRGNSYEQYF.

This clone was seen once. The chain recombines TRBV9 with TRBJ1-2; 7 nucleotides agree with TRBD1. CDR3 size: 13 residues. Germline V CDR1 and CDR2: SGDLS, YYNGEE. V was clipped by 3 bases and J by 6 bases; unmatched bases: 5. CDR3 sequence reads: CASSATGINGYTF. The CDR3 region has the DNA TGTGCCAGCAGCGCGACAGGGATTAATGGCTACACCTTC.

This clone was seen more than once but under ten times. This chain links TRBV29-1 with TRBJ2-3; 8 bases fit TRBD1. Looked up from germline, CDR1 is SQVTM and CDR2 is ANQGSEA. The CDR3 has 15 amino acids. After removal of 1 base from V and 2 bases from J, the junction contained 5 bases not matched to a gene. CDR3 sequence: CSVEGQGAFTDTQYF. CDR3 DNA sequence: TGCAGCGTTGAAGGGCAGGGGGCTTTCACAGATACGCAGTATTTT.

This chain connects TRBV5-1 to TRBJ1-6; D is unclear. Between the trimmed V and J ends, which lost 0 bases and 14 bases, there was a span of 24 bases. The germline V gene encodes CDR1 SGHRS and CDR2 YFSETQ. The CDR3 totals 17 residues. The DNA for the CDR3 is TGCGCCAGCAGCTTGGGCGCCTCGGGCAGGTCCTTTCCTACCCTCCACTTT. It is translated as CASSLGASGRSFPTLHF. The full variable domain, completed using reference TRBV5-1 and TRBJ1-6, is KAGVTQTPRYLIKTRGQQVTLSCSPISGHRSVSWYQQTPGQGLQFLFEYFSETQRNKGNFPGRFSGRQFSNSRSEMNVSTLELGDSALYLCASSLGASGRSFPTLHFGNGTRLTVT.

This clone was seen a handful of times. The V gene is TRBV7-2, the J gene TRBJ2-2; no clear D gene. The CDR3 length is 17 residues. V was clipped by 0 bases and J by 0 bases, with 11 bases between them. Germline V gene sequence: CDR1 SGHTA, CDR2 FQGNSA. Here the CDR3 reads CASSLASALPNTGELFF. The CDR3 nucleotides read TGTGCCAGCAGCTTAGCTTCGGCGCTACCGAACACCGGGGAGCTGTTTTTT.

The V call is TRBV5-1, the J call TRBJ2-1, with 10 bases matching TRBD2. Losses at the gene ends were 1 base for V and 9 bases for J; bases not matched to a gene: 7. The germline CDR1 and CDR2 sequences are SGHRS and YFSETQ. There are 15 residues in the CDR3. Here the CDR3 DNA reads TGCGCCAGCAGCTTGTTAGCGGGGGGTGGAAGTGAGCAGTTCTTC. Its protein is CASSLLAGGGSEQFF.

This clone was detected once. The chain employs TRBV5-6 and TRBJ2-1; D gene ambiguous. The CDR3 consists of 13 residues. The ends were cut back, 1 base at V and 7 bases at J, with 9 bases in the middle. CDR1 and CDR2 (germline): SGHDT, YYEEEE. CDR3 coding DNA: TGTGCCAGCAGCTTGAACCTACCTAATGAGCAGTTCTTC. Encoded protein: CASSLNLPNEQFF.

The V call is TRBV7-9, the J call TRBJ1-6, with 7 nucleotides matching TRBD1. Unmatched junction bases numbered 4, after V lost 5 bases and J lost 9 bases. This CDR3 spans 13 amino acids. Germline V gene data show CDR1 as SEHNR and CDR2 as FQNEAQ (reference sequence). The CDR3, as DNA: TGTGCCAGCAGCACCCGACAGGGTTCACCCCTCCACTTT. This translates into CASSTRQGSPLHF.

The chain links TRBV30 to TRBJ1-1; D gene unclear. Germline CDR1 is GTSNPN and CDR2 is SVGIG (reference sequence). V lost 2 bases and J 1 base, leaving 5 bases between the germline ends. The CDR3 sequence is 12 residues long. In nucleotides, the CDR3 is TGTGCCTGGAGTTACAAGAACACTGAAGCTTTCTTT. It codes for CAWSYKNTEAFF.

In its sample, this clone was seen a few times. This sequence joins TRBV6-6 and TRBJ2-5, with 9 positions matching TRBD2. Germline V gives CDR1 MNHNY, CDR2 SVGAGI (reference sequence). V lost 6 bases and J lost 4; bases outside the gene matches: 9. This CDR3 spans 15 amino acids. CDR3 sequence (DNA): TGTGCCAGCAGATCCCTTAGCGGGAGTGGAGAGACCCAGTACTTC. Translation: CASRSLSGSGETQYF.

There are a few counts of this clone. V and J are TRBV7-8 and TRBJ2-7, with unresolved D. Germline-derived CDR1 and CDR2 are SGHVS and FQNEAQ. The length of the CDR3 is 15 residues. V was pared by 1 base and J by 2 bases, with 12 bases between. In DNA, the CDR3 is TGTGCCAGCAGCTTAGACTTCGGCTTCACCTACGAGCAGTACTTC. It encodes CASSLDFGFTYEQYF.

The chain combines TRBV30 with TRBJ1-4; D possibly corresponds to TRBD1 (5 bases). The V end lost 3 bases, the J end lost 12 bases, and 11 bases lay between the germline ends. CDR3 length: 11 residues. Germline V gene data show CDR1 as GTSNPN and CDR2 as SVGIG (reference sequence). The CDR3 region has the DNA TGTGCCTGGAGGGCAGAGACAGAACTGTTTTTT. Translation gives CAWRAETELFF.

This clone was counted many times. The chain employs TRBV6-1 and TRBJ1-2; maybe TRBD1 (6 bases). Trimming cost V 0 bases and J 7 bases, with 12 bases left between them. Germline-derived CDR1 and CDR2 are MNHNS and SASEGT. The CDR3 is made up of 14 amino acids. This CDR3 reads CASSEAVQGGGYTF. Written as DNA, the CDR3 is TGTGCCAGCAGTGAAGCGGTACAGGGTGGTGGCTACACCTTC.

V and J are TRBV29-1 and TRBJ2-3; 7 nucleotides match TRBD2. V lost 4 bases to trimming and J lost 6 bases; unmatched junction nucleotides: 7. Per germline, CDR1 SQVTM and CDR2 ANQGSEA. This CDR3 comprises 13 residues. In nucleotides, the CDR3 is TGCAGCGTTGTCGAGGGAGGGTCGGATACGCAGTATTTT. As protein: CSVVEGGSDTQYF.